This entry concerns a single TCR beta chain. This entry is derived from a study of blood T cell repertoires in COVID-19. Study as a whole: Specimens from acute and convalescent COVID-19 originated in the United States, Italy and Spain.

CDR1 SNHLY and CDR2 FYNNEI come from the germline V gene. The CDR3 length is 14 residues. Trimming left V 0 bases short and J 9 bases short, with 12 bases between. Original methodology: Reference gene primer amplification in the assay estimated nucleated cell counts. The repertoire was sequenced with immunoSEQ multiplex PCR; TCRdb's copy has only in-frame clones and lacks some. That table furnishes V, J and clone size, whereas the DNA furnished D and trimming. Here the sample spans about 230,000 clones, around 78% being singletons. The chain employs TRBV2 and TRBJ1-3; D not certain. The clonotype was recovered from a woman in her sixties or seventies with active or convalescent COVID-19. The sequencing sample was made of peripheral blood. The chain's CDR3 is CASSEALRGSTIYF. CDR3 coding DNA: TGTGCCAGCAGTGAAGCCCTGCGAGGGAGCACCATATATTTT.